This T cell receptor beta chain was obtained from a study of response to subunit inactivated influenza vaccine. CDR1 is MNHNS and CDR2 is SASEGT in the germline V gene. The CDR3 is made up of 16 amino acids. V shed 2 bases and J 6 bases; nucleotides not matched to a gene: 8. About this clonotype: The antigen remains unidentified.

TCRdb re-derived calls from the RT-PCR reads in MiXCR, one entry per CDR3 protein. The sample has 530,000 or so distinct CDR3 sequences; 12% are singletons. Study observations and caveats: The authors suggested that every seasonal influenza vaccination recruits few new T cells.

The V and J genes are TRBV6-1 and TRBJ2-7, with 12 nucleotides matching TRBD2. The source is a man in his forties or fifties who received an inactivated influenza vaccine. Sequenced material: PBMCs from blood, taken on the day of vaccination. The CDR3 bases are TGTGCCAGCAGTGAATGGACTAGCGGGGCCTTTGGCGAGCAGTACTTC. Amino acids: CASSEWTSGAFGEQYF.